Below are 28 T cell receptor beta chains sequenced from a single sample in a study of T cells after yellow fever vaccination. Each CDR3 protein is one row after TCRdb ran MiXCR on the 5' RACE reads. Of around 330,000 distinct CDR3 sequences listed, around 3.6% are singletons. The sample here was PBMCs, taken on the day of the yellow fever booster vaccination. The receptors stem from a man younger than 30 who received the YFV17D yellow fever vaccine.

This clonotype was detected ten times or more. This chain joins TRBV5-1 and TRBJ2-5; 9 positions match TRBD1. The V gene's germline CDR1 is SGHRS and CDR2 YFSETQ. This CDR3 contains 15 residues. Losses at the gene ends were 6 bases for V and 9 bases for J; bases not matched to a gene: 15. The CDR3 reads CASTWVPGQGVSQYF. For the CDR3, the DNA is TGCGCCAGCACCTGGGTCCCGGGACAGGGTGTTTCCCAGTACTTC.

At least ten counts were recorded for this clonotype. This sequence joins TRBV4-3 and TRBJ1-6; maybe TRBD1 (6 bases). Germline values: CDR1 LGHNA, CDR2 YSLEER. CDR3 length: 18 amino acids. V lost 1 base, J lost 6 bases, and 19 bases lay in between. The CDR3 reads CASSQVPAGENFNSPLHF. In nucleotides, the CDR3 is TGCGCCAGCAGCCAAGTTCCCGCAGGGGAGAACTTTAATTCACCCCTCCACTTT.

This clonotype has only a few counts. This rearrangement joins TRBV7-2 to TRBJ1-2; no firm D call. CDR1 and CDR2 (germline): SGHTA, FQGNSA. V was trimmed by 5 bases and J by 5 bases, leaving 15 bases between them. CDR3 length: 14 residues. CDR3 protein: CASSIDGREYGYTF. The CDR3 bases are TGTGCCAGCAGCATCGACGGACGGGAATATGGCTACACCTTC.

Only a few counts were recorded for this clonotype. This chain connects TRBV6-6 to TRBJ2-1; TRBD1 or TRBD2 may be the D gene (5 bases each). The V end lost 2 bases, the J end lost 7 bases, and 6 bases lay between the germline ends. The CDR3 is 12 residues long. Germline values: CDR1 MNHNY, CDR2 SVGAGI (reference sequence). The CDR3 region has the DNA TGTGCCAGCAGTTACGAGGGGAATGAGCAGTTCTTC. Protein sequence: CASSYEGNEQFF.

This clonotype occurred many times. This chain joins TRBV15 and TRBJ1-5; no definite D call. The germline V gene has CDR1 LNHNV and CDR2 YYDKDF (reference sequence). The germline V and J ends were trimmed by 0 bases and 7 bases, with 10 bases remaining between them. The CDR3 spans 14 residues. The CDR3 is CATSREFTDQPQHF. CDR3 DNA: TGTGCCACCAGCAGAGAGTTCACAGACCAGCCCCAGCATTTT. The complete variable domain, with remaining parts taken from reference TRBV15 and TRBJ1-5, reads DAMVIQNPRYQVTQFGKPVTLSCSQTLNHNVMYWYQQKSSQAPKLLFHYYDKDFNNEADTPDNFQSRRPNTSFCFLDIRSPGLGDTAMYLCATSREFTDQPQHFGDGTRLSIL.

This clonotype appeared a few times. CDR3: CASSSSRGRTSGGASHEQFF. The CDR3 coding sequence is TGTGCCAGCAGCTCCTCGCGTGGTAGGACTAGCGGGGGGGCTAGTCATGAGCAGTTCTTC. This rearrangement joins TRBV12-3 or TRBV12-4 to TRBJ2-1, with 15 nucleotides matching TRBD2. This CDR3 is 20 amino acids long. J was trimmed by 8 bases and V by 6 bases; bases with no gene match: 20.

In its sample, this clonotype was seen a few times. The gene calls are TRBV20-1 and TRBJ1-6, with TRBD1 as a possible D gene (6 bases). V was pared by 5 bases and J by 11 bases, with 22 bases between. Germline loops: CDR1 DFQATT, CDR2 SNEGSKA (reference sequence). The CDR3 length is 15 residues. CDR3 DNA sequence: TGCAGTGCTGGAAGGGGGACCCCGGCGACGACACCCCTCCACTTT. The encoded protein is CSAGRGTPATTPLHF.

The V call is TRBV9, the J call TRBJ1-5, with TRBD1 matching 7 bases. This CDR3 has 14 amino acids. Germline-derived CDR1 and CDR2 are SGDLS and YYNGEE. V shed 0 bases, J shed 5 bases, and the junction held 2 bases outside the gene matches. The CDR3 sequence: CASSVGDSYQPQHF. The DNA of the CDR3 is TGTGCCAGCAGCGTAGGGGACAGCTATCAGCCCCAGCATTTT.

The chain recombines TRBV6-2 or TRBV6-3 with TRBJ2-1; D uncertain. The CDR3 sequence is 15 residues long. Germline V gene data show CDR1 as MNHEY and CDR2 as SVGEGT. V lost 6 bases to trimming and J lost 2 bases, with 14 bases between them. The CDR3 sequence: CASRAFPITYNEQFF. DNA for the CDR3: TGTGCCAGCAGGGCTTTCCCCATCACCTACAATGAGCAGTTCTTC.

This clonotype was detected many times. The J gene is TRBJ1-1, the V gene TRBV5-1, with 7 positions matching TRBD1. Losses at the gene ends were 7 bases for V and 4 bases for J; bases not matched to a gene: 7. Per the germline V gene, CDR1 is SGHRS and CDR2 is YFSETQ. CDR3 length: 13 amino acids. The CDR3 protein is CASYRTGSTEAFF. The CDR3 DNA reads TGCGCCAGCTATAGGACAGGTTCCACTGAAGCTTTCTTT.

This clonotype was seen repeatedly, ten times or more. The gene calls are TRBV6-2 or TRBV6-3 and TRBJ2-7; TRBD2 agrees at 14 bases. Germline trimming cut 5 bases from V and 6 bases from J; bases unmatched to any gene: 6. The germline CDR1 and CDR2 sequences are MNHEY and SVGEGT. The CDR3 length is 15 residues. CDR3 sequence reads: CASSPLGLAGGEQYV. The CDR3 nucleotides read TGTGCCAGCAGTCCGTTAGGACTAGCGGGGGGCGAGCAGTACGTC.

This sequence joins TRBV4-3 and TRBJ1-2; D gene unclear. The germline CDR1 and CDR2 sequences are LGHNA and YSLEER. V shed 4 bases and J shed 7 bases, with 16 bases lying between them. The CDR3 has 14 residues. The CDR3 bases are TGCGCCAGCAGCCCAGAGCTGGCGGATTCTGGCTACACCTTC. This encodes CASSPELADSGYTF.

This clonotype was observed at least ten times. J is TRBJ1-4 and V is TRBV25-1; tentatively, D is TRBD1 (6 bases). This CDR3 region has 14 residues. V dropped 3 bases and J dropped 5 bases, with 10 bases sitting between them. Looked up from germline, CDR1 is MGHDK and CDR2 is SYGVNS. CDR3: CASSDGGPNEKLFF. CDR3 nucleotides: TGTGCCAGCAGTGACGGGGGCCCCAATGAAAAACTGTTTTTT.

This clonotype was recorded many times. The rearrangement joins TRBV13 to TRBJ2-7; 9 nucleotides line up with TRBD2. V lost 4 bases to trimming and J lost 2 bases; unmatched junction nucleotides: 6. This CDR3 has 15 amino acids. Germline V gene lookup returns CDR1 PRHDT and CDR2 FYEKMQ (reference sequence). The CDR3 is CASSWSGGNPYEQYF. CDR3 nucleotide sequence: TGTGCCAGCAGCTGGAGCGGGGGGAACCCCTACGAGCAGTACTTC.

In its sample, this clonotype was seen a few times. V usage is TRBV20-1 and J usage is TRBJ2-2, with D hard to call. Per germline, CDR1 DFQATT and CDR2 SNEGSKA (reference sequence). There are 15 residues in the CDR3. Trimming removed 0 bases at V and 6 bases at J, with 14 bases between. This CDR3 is CSARDGDRHPGELFF. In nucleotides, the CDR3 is TGCAGTGCTAGAGATGGAGACCGCCATCCCGGGGAGCTGTTTTTT.

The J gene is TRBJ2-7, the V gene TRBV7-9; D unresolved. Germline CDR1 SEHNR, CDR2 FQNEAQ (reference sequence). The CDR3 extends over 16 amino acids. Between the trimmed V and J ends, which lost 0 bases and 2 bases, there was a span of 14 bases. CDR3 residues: CASSLASGPLPYEQYV. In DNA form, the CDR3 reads TGTGCCAGCAGCTTAGCTTCCGGACCTTTGCCCTACGAGCAGTACGTC.

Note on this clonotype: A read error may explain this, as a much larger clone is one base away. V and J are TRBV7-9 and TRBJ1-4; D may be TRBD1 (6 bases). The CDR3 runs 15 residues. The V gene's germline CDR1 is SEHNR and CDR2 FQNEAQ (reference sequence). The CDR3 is CASSSTGTTNEKLYF. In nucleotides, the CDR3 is TGTGCCAGCAGCTCCACCGGGACAACTAATGAAAAACTGTATTTT.

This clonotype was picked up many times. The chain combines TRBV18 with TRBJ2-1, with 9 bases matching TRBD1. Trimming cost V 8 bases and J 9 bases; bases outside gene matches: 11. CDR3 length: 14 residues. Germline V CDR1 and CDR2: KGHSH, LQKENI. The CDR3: CASVLDRGVGEQFF. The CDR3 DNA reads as TGTGCCAGCGTCCTGGACAGGGGAGTAGGTGAGCAGTTCTTC.

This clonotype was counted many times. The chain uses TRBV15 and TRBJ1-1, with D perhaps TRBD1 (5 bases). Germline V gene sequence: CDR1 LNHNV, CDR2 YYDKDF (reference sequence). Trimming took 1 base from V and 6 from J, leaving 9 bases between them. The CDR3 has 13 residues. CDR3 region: CATSRAAGSEAFF. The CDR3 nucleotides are TGTGCCACCAGCAGAGCAGCAGGGTCTGAAGCTTTCTTT.

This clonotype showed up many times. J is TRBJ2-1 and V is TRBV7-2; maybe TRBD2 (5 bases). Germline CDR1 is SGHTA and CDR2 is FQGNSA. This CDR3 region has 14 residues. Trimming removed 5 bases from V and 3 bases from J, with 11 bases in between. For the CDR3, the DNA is TGTGCCAGCAGCGACGGGATATACTACAATGAGCAGTTCTTC. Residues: CASSDGIYYNEQFF.

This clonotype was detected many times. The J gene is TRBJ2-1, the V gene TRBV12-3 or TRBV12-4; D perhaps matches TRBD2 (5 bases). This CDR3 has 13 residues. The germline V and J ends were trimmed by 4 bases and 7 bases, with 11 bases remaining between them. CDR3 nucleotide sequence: TGTGCCAGCAGTTATCGTGCGGGTAATGAGCAGTTCTTC. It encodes CASSYRAGNEQFF.

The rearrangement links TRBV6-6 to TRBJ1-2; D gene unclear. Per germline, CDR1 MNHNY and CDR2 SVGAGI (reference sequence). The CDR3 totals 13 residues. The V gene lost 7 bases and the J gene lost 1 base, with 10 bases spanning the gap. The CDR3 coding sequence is TGTGCCAGCAAGTGGGGAGTTAACTATGGCTACACCTTC. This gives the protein CASKWGVNYGYTF.

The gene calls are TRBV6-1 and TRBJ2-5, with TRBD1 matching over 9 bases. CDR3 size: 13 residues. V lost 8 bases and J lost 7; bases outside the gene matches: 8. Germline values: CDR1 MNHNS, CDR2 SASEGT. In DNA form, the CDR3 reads TGTGCCAGCCGGACAGGGGAATGGGGGACCCAGTACTTC. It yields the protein CASRTGEWGTQYF.

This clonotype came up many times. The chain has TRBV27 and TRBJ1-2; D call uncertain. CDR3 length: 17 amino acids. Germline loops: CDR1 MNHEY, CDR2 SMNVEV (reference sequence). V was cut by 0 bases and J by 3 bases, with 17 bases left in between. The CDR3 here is CASSLSGSPPAHYGYTF. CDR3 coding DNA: TGTGCCAGCAGTTTATCGGGAAGTCCCCCAGCTCACTATGGCTACACCTTC.

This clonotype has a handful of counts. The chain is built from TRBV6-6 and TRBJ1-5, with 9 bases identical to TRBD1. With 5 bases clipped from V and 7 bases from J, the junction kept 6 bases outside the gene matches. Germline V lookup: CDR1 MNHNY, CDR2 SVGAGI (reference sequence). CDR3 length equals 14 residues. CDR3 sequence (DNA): TGTGCCAGCAGTCAGACAGGGGGAAGGCAGCCCCAGCATTTT. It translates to CASSQTGGRQPQHF.

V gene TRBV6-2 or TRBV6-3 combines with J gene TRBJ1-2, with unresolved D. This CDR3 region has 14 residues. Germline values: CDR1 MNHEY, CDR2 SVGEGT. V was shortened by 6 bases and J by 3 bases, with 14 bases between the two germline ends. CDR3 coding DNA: TGTGCCAGCAGCTATGAGAGGAGGCACTATGGCTACACCTTC. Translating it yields CASSYERRHYGYTF.

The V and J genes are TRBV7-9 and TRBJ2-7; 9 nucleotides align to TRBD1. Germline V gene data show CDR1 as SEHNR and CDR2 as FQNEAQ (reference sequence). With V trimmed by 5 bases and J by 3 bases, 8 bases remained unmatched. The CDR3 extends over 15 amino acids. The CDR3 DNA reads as TGTGCCAGCAGCCCCGGGACAGGGCCTTACTACGAGCAGTACTTC. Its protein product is CASSPGTGPYYEQYF.

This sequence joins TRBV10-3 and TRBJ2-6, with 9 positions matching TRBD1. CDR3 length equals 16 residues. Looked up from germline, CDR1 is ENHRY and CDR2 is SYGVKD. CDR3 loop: CASVPGQGTGANVLTF. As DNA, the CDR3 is TGTGCTTCAGTCCCGGGACAGGGAACCGGGGCCAACGTCCTGACTTTC.